The 26 T cell receptor beta chains below all came from one sample that was sequenced in a study of technical replicates of blood from a few donors. Assay: immunoSEQ multiplex PCR; the TCRdb copy retains only in-frame clones and omits some. The repertoire holds just over 60,000 clones, with 80% to 90% as singletons. The sample comprised PBMCs. The receptors were sampled from a human donor in good health. Some clones in this sample may be carry-over from other donors' samples.

J is TRBJ2-7 and V is TRBV5-4, with D maybe TRBD2 (6 bases). Germline V gives CDR1 SGHNT, CDR2 YYREEE (reference sequence). V lost 6 bases and J 2 bases, leaving 18 bases between the germline ends. CDR3 size: 15 residues. The CDR3 region is CASKKAGTRAYEQYF. CDR3 bases: TGTGCCAGCAAGAAAGCCGGGACTCGAGCCTACGAGCAGTACTTC.

This rearrangement joins TRBV5-1 to TRBJ1-4, with TRBD1 as a possible D gene (6 bases). Per the germline V gene, CDR1 is SGHRS and CDR2 is YFSETQ. This CDR3 is 14 amino acids long. Trimming stripped 0 bases from V and 7 bases from J, with 10 bases between. CDR3 coding DNA: TGCGCCAGCAGCTTGGAACAGGGACGTGAAAAACTGTTTTTT. Translating it yields CASSLEQGREKLFF.

The V gene is TRBV6-1, the J gene TRBJ1-1; no reliable D call. CDR1 MNHNS and CDR2 SASEGT come from the germline V gene. The CDR3 is made up of 13 amino acids. The V end was cut by 8 bases, the J end by 0 bases, with 10 bases between. The CDR3 DNA sequence: TGTGCCAGCGCGAGGGAGATGAACACTGAAGCTTTCTTT. Translating it yields CASAREMNTEAFF.

This clone turned up a few times. J is TRBJ1-2 and V is TRBV7-2; 8 nucleotides line up with TRBD1. CDR1 is SGHTA and CDR2 is FQGNSA in the germline V gene. The CDR3 length is 13 residues. V was pared by 5 bases and J by 7 bases, with 6 bases of the junction left unmatched. This CDR3 reads CASSRDRFVGYTF. CDR3 bases: TGTGCCAGCAGCCGGGACAGGTTCGTTGGCTACACCTTC.

The V gene is TRBV5-6, the J gene TRBJ1-5; 8 nucleotides align to TRBD1. Germline CDR1 SGHDT, CDR2 YYEEEE. The CDR3 consists of 15 residues. Germline trimming cut 0 bases from V and 10 bases from J; bases unmatched to any gene: 9. The CDR3 loop is CASSLAGRGLGPQHF. In DNA form, the CDR3 reads TGTGCCAGCAGCTTGGCAGGCAGGGGGCTAGGCCCCCAGCATTTT.

The chain has TRBV7-3 and TRBJ2-3, with TRBD2 matching 11 bases. Germline V lookup: CDR1 SGHTA, CDR2 FQGTGA. Trimming took 0 bases from V and 4 from J; bases not matched to a gene: 6. This CDR3 contains 17 residues. Here the CDR3 DNA reads TGTGCCAGCAGCTTAACGGCAACTAGCGGGAGACCAGATACGCAGTATTTT. This sequence encodes CASSLTATSGRPDTQYF.

This clone was found a few times. The chain joins TRBV9 to TRBJ1-1, with D tentatively TRBD1 (6 bases). Between the trimmed V and J ends, which lost 3 bases and 7 bases, there was a span of 10 bases. From germline, CDR1 is SGDLS and CDR2 YYNGEE. The CDR3 covers 12 residues. This CDR3 reads CASSATGIEAFF. CDR3 coding DNA: TGTGCCAGCAGCGCCACAGGGATTGAAGCTTTCTTT.

CDR3 residues: CASSGGLAGNTDTQYF. The CDR3 nucleotides read TGTGCCAGCAGCGGCGGACTAGCGGGCAACACAGATACGCAGTATTTT. The chain joins TRBV13 to TRBJ2-3; TRBD2 agrees at 11 bases. V was clipped by 5 bases and J by 2 bases; unmatched bases: 6. The CDR3 loop spans 16 amino acids. Germline V gene sequence: CDR1 PRHDT, CDR2 FYEKMQ (reference sequence).

For this clone: Sequence at one end of the junction differs from germline and may be a read error. This chain uses TRBV29-1 with TRBJ2-1; D is ambiguous. The germline V gene has CDR1 SQVTM and CDR2 ANQGSEA. The CDR3 totals 11 residues. The DNA for the CDR3 is TGCAGCTTTGACACCCCTAAGGAGCAGTTCTTC. It encodes CSFDTPKEQFF.

The DNA of the CDR3 is TGTGCCAGCAAATCCCTAAACACCGGGGAGCTGTTTTTT. This encodes CASKSLNTGELFF. The chain links TRBV7-9 to TRBJ2-2, with unresolved D. The V gene's germline CDR1 is SEHNR and CDR2 FQNEAQ (reference sequence). The CDR3 consists of 13 residues. Trimming stripped 7 bases from V and 2 bases from J, with 8 bases between.

A single count supports this clone. This chain uses TRBV5-1 with TRBJ1-6; 7 bases are shared with TRBD1. V was pared by 3 bases and J by 14 bases, with 20 bases of the junction left unmatched. The CDR3 extends over 17 amino acids. CDR1 SGHRS and CDR2 YFSETQ come from the germline V gene. The CDR3 is CASSCKQGPPTVRSLHF. CDR3 DNA sequence: TGCGCCAGCAGCTGCAAACAGGGGCCCCCAACGGTTCGATCCCTCCACTTT.

The chain employs TRBV15 and TRBJ2-1; 13 nucleotides line up with TRBD2. Trimming at V came to 6 bases and at J to 12 bases, leaving 14 bases not matched to a gene. The CDR3 consists of 16 residues. Per germline, CDR1 LNHNV and CDR2 YYDKDF (reference sequence). The CDR3 loop reads CATRPGTSGAFFRQFF. DNA for the CDR3: TGTGCCACCAGACCCGGGACTAGCGGGGCCTTTTTCAGGCAGTTCTTC.

The V and J genes are TRBV5-8 and TRBJ2-1; 8 bases agree with TRBD1. Germline V gene lookup returns CDR1 SGHTS and CDR2 YDEGEE. This CDR3 is 14 amino acids long. Trimming removed 4 bases from V and 11 bases from J; junction bases left unmatched: 11. CDR3 nucleotide sequence: TGTGCCAGCAGCCCAGGGGGCGACCCCCAGAAGCAGTTCTTC. Protein sequence: CASSPGGDPQKQFF.

V and J are TRBV7-2 and TRBJ2-7; 10 bases match TRBD1. The junction had 11 bases not matched to a gene; V was cut back by 5 bases and J by 4 bases. This CDR3 spans 16 amino acids. Germline CDR1 SGHTA, CDR2 FQGNSA. CDR3 DNA sequence: TGTGCCAGCAGCGTACGACCGGGACAGGGGACTTACGAGCAGTACTTC. Translating gives CASSVRPGQGTYEQYF. Full variable domain (rest looked up from reference TRBV7-2 and TRBJ2-7): GAGVSQSPSNKVTEKGKDVELRCDPISGHTALYWYRQSLGQGLEFLIYFQGNSAPDKSGLPSDRFSAERTGGSVSTLTIQRTQQEDSAVYLCASSVRPGQGTYEQYFGPGTRLTVT.

V is TRBV14 and J is TRBJ1-2, with 7 bases that match TRBD1. With 6 bases clipped from V and 3 bases from J, the junction kept 7 bases outside the gene matches. CDR3 length: 14 residues. Germline loops: CDR1 SGHDN, CDR2 FVKESK. The CDR3 region is CASSRVGQYYGYTF. CDR3 DNA sequence: TGTGCCAGCAGTCGTGTGGGACAGTACTATGGCTACACCTTC.

This chain's CDR3 is CASSPGTGRYEQYF. CDR3 nucleotides: TGTGCCAGCTCACCAGGGACAGGGAGGTACGAGCAGTACTTC. This chain joins TRBV18 and TRBJ2-7; 9 bases match TRBD1. The CDR3 is 14 residues long. The junction had 3 bases not matched to a gene; V was cut back by 2 bases and J by 4 bases. Germline-derived CDR1 and CDR2 are KGHSH and LQKENI.

The V gene is TRBV5-4, the J gene TRBJ2-7; perhaps TRBD1 as D (5 bases). The CDR3 runs 15 residues. The V end was cut by 4 bases, the J end by 0 bases, with 14 bases between. CDR1 and CDR2 (germline): SGHNT, YYREEE (reference sequence). CDR3 DNA sequence: TGTGCCAGCAGCCCACAGGCGGAAAGCTCCTACGAGCAGTACTTC. Its translation is CASSPQAESSYEQYF.

V usage is TRBV7-9 and J usage is TRBJ1-6, with D perhaps TRBD1 (5 bases). The germline gives CDR1 SEHNR, CDR2 FQNEAQ (reference sequence). The CDR3 spans 15 residues. The ends were cut back, 1 base at V and 5 bases at J, with 9 bases in the middle. The CDR3 here is CASSLGGTDNSPLHF. CDR3 DNA sequence: TGTGCCAGCAGCTTAGGCGGGACCGATAATTCACCCCTCCACTTT.

This chain joins TRBV9 and TRBJ2-3; D call uncertain. In germline, CDR1 is SGDLS, CDR2 YYNGEE. The CDR3 runs 14 residues. V lost 0 bases, J lost 6 bases, and 11 bases lay in between. The DNA of the CDR3 is TGTGCCAGCAGCGTAGCCTCCCCTCCGGATACGCAGTATTTT. The encoded protein is CASSVASPPDTQYF.

The genes are TRBV19 and TRBJ2-1, with D possibly matching TRBD2 (6 bases). The ends were cut back, 7 bases at V and 6 bases at J, with 10 bases in the middle. CDR3 length: 12 residues. Germline assignment: CDR1 LNHDA and CDR2 SQIVND (reference sequence). In DNA, the CDR3 is TGTGCCAGTAATGTGGGAGGCAATGAGCAGTTCTTC. Its protein product is CASNVGGNEQFF.

This clone was observed a single time. DNA for the CDR3: TGTGCCAGCAGTTTACGACAGGCAAGGGACGAGCAGTACTTC. As protein: CASSLRQARDEQYF. The chain couples TRBV2 to TRBJ2-7, with D tentatively TRBD1 (6 bases). Germline V gene lookup returns CDR1 SNHLY and CDR2 FYNNEI. Between the trimmed V and J ends, which lost 5 bases and 5 bases, there was a span of 16 bases. The CDR3 loop spans 14 amino acids.

The rearrangement joins TRBV30 to TRBJ2-3; weak D call: TRBD2 (5 bases). The CDR3 is 16 amino acids. Trimming pared 0 bases from V and 2 bases from J, leaving 15 bases between. Germline CDR1 is GTSNPN and CDR2 is SVGIG (reference sequence). CDR3 coding DNA: TGTGCCTGGAGTGTACCGGAGCGGAAATACACAGATACGCAGTATTTT. It yields the protein CAWSVPERKYTDTQYF. Looking up the rest from reference TRBV30 and TRBJ2-3 gives the full variable domain: SQTIHQWPATLVQPVGSPLSLECTVEGTSNPNLYWYRQAAGRGLQLLFYSVGIGQISSEVPQNLSASRPQDRQFILSSKKLLLSDSGFYLCAWSVPERKYTDTQYFGPGTRLTVL.

This chain uses TRBV20-1 with TRBJ2-1, with 9 bases matching TRBD2. This CDR3 is 11 amino acids long. Germline-derived CDR1 and CDR2 are DFQATT and SNEGSKA (reference sequence). V lost 0 bases and J lost 14; bases outside the gene matches: 2. CDR3: CSARDWTSEFF. In DNA form, the CDR3 reads TGCAGTGCTAGAGATTGGACTAGCGAGTTCTTC.

The J gene is TRBJ1-1, the V gene TRBV6-1; D remains unclear. Trimming took off 5 bases at V and 11 bases at J, with 18 bases between the two ends. This CDR3 region has 13 residues. Looked up from germline, CDR1 is MNHNS and CDR2 is SASEGT. CDR3 loop: CASSSEGRGEAFF. CDR3 DNA sequence: TGTGCCAGCAGTTCGGAAGGACGGGGTGAGGCTTTCTTT.

The rearrangement joins TRBV25-1 to TRBJ1-2; D remains ambiguous. V gave up 8 bases and J gave up 1 base, with 11 bases separating them. The CDR3 is made up of 13 amino acids. From germline, CDR1 is MGHDK and CDR2 SYGVNS. The chain's CDR3 is CASQQEGNYGYTF. The CDR3 nucleotides are TGTGCCAGCCAACAAGAGGGTAACTATGGCTACACCTTC.

This CDR3 reads CASSLRQSGEQFF. For the CDR3, the DNA is TGTGCCAGCAGCTTGAGACAATCCGGTGAGCAGTTCTTC. This chain connects TRBV5-4 to TRBJ2-1; D is undetermined. Germline assignment: CDR1 SGHNT and CDR2 YYREEE (reference sequence). Trimming took off 1 base at V and 9 bases at J, with 11 bases between the two ends. The CDR3 loop spans 13 amino acids.